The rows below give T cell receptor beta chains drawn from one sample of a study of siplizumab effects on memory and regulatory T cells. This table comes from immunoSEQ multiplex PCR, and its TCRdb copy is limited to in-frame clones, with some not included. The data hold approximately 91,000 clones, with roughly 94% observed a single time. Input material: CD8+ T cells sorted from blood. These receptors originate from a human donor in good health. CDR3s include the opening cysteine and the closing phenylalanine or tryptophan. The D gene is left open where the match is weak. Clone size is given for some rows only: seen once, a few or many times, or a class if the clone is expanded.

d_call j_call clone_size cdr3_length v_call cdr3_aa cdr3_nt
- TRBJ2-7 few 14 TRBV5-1 CASSFEGSAYEQYF TGCGCCAGCAGCTTTGAAGGGAGCGCCTACGAGCAGTACTTC
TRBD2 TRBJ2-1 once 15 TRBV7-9 CASSHSGSSYNEQFF TGTGCCAGCAGCCACAGCGGGAGCTCCTACAATGAGCAGTTCTTC
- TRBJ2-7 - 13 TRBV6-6 CASSWVQGDEQYF TGTGCCAGCAGTTGGGTACAGGGTGACGAGCAGTACTTC
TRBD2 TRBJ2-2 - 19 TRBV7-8 CASSLGRASGRIDGGELFF TGTGCCAGCAGCTTAGGAAGGGCTAGCGGGAGGATTGATGGCGGGGAGCTGTTTTTT
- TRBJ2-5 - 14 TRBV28 CASSPVEEEETQYF TGTGCCAGCAGTCCGGTGGAGGAAGAAGAGACCCAGTACTTC
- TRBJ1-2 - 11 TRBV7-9 CASSLGPGYTF TGTGCCAGCAGCTTAGGGCCTGGCTACACCTTC
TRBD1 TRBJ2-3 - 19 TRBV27 CASSPGTGGAFFITDTQYF TGTGCCAGCAGCCCCGGGACAGGGGGCGCCTTTTTTATAACAGATACGCAGTATTTT
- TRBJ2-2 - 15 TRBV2 CASRDTLANTGELFF TGTGCCAGCAGAGACACACTCGCGAACACCGGGGAGCTGTTTTTT
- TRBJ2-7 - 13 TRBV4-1 CASSRTVSYEQYF TGCGCCAGCAGCCGTACAGTTTCCTACGAGCAGTACTTC
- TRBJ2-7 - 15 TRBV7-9 CASSPPDRSSYEQYF TGTGCCAGCAGCCCCCCTGACAGATCGTCCTACGAGCAGTACTTC
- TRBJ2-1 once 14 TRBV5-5 CASSFGPGDNEQFF TGTGCCAGCAGCTTTGGCCCGGGTGACAATGAGCAGTTCTTC
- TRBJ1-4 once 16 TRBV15 CATSREWGARREKLFF TGTGCCACCAGCAGAGAATGGGGCGCGAGACGTGAAAAACTGTTTTTT
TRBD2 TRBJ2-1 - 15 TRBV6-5 CASSSGLAGLNEQFF TGTGCCAGCAGTTCCGGACTAGCGGGGCTCAATGAGCAGTTCTTC
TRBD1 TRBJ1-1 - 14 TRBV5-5 CASSTDRVYTEAFF TGTGCCAGCAGCACGGACAGGGTTTACACTGAAGCTTTCTTT
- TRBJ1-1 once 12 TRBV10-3 CATKAVNTEAFF TGTGCCACTAAAGCAGTGAACACTGAAGCTTTCTTT
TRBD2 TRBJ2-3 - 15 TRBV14 CATEFPAGASDTQYF TGTGCCACAGAGTTCCCAGCGGGAGCTTCAGATACGCAGTATTTT
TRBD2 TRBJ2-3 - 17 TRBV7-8 CASSLDGSGLGTDTQYF TGTGCCAGCAGCTTAGACGGTAGCGGACTAGGCACAGATACGCAGTATTTT
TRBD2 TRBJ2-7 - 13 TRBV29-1 CSVGTSDSYEQYF TGCAGCGTCGGGACTAGCGACTCCTACGAGCAGTACTTC
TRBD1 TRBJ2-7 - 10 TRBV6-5 CATTGDEQYF TGTGCCACAACAGGGGACGAGCAGTACTTC
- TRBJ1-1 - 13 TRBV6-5 CASSYAYSGEAFF TGTGCCAGCAGTTACGCTTATTCTGGGGAAGCTTTCTTT
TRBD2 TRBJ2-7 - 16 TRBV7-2 CASSFEFSGLGYEQYF TGTGCCAGCAGCTTCGAATTTAGCGGGTTAGGCTACGAGCAGTACTTC
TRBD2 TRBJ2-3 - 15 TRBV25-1 CASSEGPGLEYTQYF TGTGCCAGCAGTGAGGGGCCGGGACTAGAGTATACGCAGTATTTT
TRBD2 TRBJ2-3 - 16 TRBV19 CASSSWTSANTDTQYF TGTGCCAGTAGTAGTTGGACTAGCGCTAATACAGATACGCAGTATTTT
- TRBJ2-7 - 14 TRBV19 CASSIDFGSYEQYF TGTGCCAGTAGTATAGACTTCGGCTCCTACGAGCAGTACTTC
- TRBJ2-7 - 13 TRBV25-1 CASSGGQVYEQYF TGTGCCAGCAGTGGAGGACAAGTTTACGAGCAGTACTTC
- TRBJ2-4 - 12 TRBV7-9 CADEDQGGIQYF TGTGCCGACGAGGACCAGGGGGGCATTCAGTACTTC
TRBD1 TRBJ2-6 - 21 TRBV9 CASSGGTGEGTLSSGANVLTF TGTGCCAGCAGCGGTGGGACAGGGGAAGGAACGTTGTCCTCTGGGGCCAACGTCCTGACTTTC
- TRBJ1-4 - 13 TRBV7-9 CASSLPGNEKLFF TGTGCCAGCAGCTTACCGGGAAATGAAAAACTGTTTTTT
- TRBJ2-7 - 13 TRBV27 CASSLPGFGEQYF TGTGCCAGCAGTTTACCCGGGTTTGGGGAGCAGTACTTC
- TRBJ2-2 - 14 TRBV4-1 CASSQFSGDGELFF TGCGCCAGCAGCCAATTTTCAGGAGACGGGGAGCTGTTTTTT
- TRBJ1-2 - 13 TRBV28 CASSGDGYYGYTF TGTGCCAGCAGTGGGGACGGATATTATGGCTACACCTTC